These 15 T cell receptor beta chains share one sample of origin, sequenced in a study of Graves' ophthalmopathy and Graves' hyperthyroidism. The authors amplified TCR beta CDR3 regions, and they did so from RNA transcripts for repertoire sequencing. After a first-round RT-PCR with HTBI primers, a second-round multiplex PCR was run. TCRdb processed the multiplex PCR reads anew with MiXCR; each CDR3 protein has one entry. The table lists roughly 500,000 distinct CDR3 sequences, about 15% of them singletons. Sequencing was done on a sample of blood. These receptors originate from a woman in her 30s with Graves' ophthalmopathy.

Ten or more counts support this clonotype. The gene calls are TRBV6-1 and TRBJ1-5; D may be TRBD1 (5 bases). The CDR3 length is 16 residues. Trimming removed 3 bases from V and 0 bases from J, with 12 bases in between. Germline CDR1 and CDR2: MNHNS and SASEGT. In DNA form, the CDR3 reads TGTGCCAGCAGTGAGCTAAGACAGCATAGCAATCAGCCCCAGCATTTT. This sequence encodes CASSELRQHSNQPQHF.

This clonotype occurred many times. The CDR3 bases are TGTGCCAGCGGCCGGCCCGAGACCCAGTACTTC. Translation gives CASGRPETQYF. V is TRBV25-1 and J is TRBJ2-5, with D unclear. The CDR3 spans 11 residues. In germline, CDR1 is MGHDK, CDR2 SYGVNS. V dropped 8 bases and J dropped 5 bases, with 9 bases sitting between them.

This clonotype was seen ten or more times. A much larger clonotype is one base distant, so this may be a read error. This chain connects TRBV12-3 or TRBV12-4 to TRBJ1-6; 7 bases agree with TRBD1. The CDR3 loop spans 15 amino acids. In DNA form, the CDR3 reads TGTGCCAGCAGTTTGCAGGGGGAGGCTAATTCACACCTCCACTTT. Protein product: CASSLQGEANSHLHF.

This chain links TRBV9 with TRBJ1-1; no clear D gene. Germline CDR1 is SGDLS and CDR2 is YYNGEE. Trimming shortened V by 4 bases and J by 0 bases, and 19 bases separated the two germline ends. This CDR3 region has 17 residues. CDR3: CASSPRFRAGLNTEAFF. The CDR3 bases are TGTGCCAGCAGCCCTCGTTTTCGGGCGGGTCTGAACACTGAAGCTTTCTTT.

This clonotype was observed many times. The rearrangement uses TRBV28 and TRBJ1-2; 10 nucleotides line up with TRBD1. Germline CDR1 MDHEN, CDR2 SYDVKM. The CDR3 runs 15 residues. V dropped 1 base and J dropped 8; count of bases not matched to a gene: 7. The chain's CDR3 is CASSLSWTGGWGYTF. Here the CDR3 DNA reads TGTGCCAGCAGTTTATCTTGGACAGGGGGTTGGGGCTACACCTTC.

This clonotype was recorded at least ten times. The chain carries TRBV10-3 and TRBJ2-5, with unresolved D. Per germline, CDR1 ENHRY and CDR2 SYGVKD. The V end lost 4 bases, the J end lost 2 bases, and 20 bases lay between the germline ends. This CDR3 region has 17 residues. CDR3 amino acids: CAISGRQASYTQETQYF. CDR3 in DNA: TGTGCCATCAGTGGTCGCCAGGCCAGTTATACGCAAGAGACCCAGTACTTC.

Details on this clonotype: This may be a read error: a much more frequent sequence differs by one nucleotide. As the CDR3 is not closed by the conserved phenylalanine or tryptophan, this likely results from a read error. The chain has TRBV6-5 and TRBJ1-5; D call uncertain. There are 14 residues in the CDR3. CDR1 is MNHEY, CDR2 SVGAGI, per germline. V was shortened by 3 bases and J by 2 bases, with 8 bases between the two germline ends. The CDR3 loop is CASSYSRGNQPQHY. Here the CDR3 DNA reads TGTGCCAGCAGTTATTCGAGGGGCAATCAGCCCCAGCATTAT.

In this sample, this clonotype turned up many times. The gene calls are TRBV24-1 and TRBJ1-1; D may be TRBD1 (5 bases). Between the trimmed V and J ends, which lost 3 bases and 1 base, there was a span of 11 bases. CDR1 is KGHDR and CDR2 is SFDVKD in the germline V gene. The CDR3 is 15 residues long. Written as DNA, the CDR3 is TGTGCCACCAGTGATGCCGGGACGGGGAACACTGAAGCTTTCTTT. Translating it yields CATSDAGTGNTEAFF.

This clonotype was seen more than once but under ten times. The chain joins TRBV30 to TRBJ1-2, with D unclear. The ends were cut back, 5 bases at V and 6 bases at J, with 13 bases in the middle. The germline gives CDR1 GTSNPN, CDR2 SVGIG (reference sequence). The CDR3 has 12 amino acids. Here the CDR3 DNA reads TGTGCCTGGGCCTTGGCAGGAGATGGCTACACCTTC. Its translation: CAWALAGDGYTF.

This clonotype has ten or more counts. The chain recombines TRBV14 with TRBJ1-2; D gene unclear. CDR1 and CDR2 (germline): SGHDN, FVKESK. V was shortened by 0 bases and J by 8 bases, with 13 bases between the two germline ends. The CDR3 contains 14 residues. The CDR3 coding sequence is TGTGCCAGCAGCCAAGACATCATCGGTTCCGGCTACACCTTC. Amino acid sequence: CASSQDIIGSGYTF.

In this sample, this clonotype turned up many times. The chain has TRBV28 and TRBJ2-7; D is ambiguous. Germline V gene data show CDR1 as MDHEN and CDR2 as SYDVKM. CDR3 size: 15 residues. Deletions cut 2 bases from V and 1 base from J, with 12 bases between. The CDR3 loop is CASSLRAVGSYEQYF. CDR3 sequence (DNA): TGTGCCAGCAGTTTAAGGGCGGTTGGGTCCTACGAGCAGTACTTC.

The table lists this clonotype with many counts. The chain combines TRBV6-5 with TRBJ2-2, with D unclear. This CDR3 has 14 amino acids. Germline V lookup: CDR1 MNHEY, CDR2 SVGAGI. Trimming removed 7 bases at V and 5 bases at J, with 14 bases between. CDR3 residues: CASTPHVETGELFF. CDR3 bases: TGTGCCAGCACACCTCACGTGGAAACCGGGGAGCTGTTTTTT.

This clonotype was observed at least ten times. The V gene is TRBV7-9, the J gene TRBJ1-6; perhaps TRBD1 as D (6 bases). Germline values: CDR1 SEHNR, CDR2 FQNEAQ (reference sequence). V gave up 5 bases and J gave up 8 bases, with 13 bases separating them. The CDR3 is made up of 14 amino acids. The CDR3 protein is CASSATGPHSPLHF. The CDR3 DNA sequence: TGTGCCAGCAGCGCCACAGGGCCACATTCACCCCTCCACTTT.

This clonotype was counted many times. V gene TRBV20-1 combines with J gene TRBJ2-5; 12 bases fit TRBD1. There are 14 residues in the CDR3. Germline loops: CDR1 DFQATT, CDR2 SNEGSKA (reference sequence). J gave up 7 bases and V 3 bases, and 6 bases lay outside the gene matches. The CDR3 nucleotides are TGCAGTGCTAGGGGACAGGGGGCGCTTGGGACCCAGTACTTC. Its translation is CSARGQGALGTQYF.

This clonotype appeared many times. This chain connects TRBV12-3 or TRBV12-4 to TRBJ1-5; D is unresolved. The V end lost 3 bases, the J end lost 4 bases, and 7 bases lay between the germline ends. This CDR3 contains 13 residues. Written as DNA, the CDR3 is TGTGCCAGCAGTTTGCCCCAGAATCAGCCCCAGCATTTT. Protein: CASSLPQNQPQHF.